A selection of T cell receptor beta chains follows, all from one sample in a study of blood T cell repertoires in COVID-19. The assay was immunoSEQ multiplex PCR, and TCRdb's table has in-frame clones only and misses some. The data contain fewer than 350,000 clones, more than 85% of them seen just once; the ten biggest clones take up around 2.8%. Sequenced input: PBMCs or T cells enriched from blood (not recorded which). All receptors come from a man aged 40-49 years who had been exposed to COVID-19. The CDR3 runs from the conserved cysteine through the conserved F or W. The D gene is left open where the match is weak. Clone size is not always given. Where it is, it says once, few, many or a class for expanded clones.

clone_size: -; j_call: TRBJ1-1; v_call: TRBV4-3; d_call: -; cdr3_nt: TGCGCCAGCAGCCATAAGGGCGGCGGGTACACTGAAGCTTTCTTT; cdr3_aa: CASSHKGGGYTEAFF
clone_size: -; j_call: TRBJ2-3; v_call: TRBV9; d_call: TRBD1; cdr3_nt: TGTGCCAGCAGCGTAGCTACAGGGGAGTTCACAGATACGCAGTATTTT; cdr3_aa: CASSVATGEFTDTQYF
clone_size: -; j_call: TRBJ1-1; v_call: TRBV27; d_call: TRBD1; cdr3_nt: TGTGCCAGCAGTTACTCGGGACAGGGGAACACTGAAGCTTTCTTT; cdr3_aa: CASSYSGQGNTEAFF
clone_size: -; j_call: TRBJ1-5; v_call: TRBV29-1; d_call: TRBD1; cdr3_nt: TGCAGCGCCGGCGGGACAGGTGACCAGCCCCAGCATTTT; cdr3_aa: CSAGGTGDQPQHF
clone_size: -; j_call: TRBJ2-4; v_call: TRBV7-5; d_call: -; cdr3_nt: TGTGTCAGAAGCCTAAAACAGGGTACGGCCAAAAACATTCAGTACTTC; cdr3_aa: CVRSLKQGTAKNIQYF
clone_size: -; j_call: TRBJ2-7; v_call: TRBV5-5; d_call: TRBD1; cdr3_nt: TGTGCCAGCAGCACCTACGGCCCGGGACAGGAGACCTACGAGCAGTACTTC; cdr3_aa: CASSTYGPGQETYEQYF
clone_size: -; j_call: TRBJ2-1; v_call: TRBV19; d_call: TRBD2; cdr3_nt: TGTGCCAGTAAGGCTAGCGGGAGTTCCTACAATGAGCAGTTCTTC; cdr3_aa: CASKASGSSYNEQFF
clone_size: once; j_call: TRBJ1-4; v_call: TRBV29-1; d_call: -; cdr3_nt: TGCAGCGGCGTAGGAGCAACTAATGAAAAACTGTTTTTT; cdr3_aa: CSGVGATNEKLFF
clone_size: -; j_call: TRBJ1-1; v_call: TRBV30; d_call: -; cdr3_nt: TGTGCCTGGAGAACGCGGGACCTCAAGCCGGGGGCTTTCTTT; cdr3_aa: CAWRTRDLKPGAFF
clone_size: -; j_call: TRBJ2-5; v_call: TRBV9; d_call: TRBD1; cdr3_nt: TGTGCCAGCAGCGTCGGGACAGGGAGTTTGGAGACCCAGTACTTC; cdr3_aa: CASSVGTGSLETQYF
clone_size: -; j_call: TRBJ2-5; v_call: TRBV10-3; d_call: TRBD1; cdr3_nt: TGTGCCATCAGTGAGTCGGGGACAGGGGTGCAAGAGACCCAGTACTTC; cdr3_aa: CAISESGTGVQETQYF
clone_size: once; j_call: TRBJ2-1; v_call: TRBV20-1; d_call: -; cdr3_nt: TGCAGTGCTAGAGAGACTTTTGAGCAGTTCTTC; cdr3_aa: CSARETFEQFF
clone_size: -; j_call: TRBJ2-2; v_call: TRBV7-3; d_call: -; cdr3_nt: TGTGCCAGCAGCTTAATCGGCCCACTCGGCGGATGGGGGGAGCTGTTTTTT; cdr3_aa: CASSLIGPLGGWGELFF
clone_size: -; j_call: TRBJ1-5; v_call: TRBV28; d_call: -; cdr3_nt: TGTGCCAGCAGTTTACACCACAGTAATCAGCCCCAGCATTTT; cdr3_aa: CASSLHHSNQPQHF
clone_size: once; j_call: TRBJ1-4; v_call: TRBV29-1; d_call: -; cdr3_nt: TGCAGCGCTAGGACATTCGGAAAACTGTTTTTT; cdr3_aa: CSARTFGKLFF
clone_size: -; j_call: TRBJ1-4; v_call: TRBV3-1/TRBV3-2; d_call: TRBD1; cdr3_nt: TGTGCCAGCAGCCAGGGGACAGGAGGAACTAATGAAAAACTGTTTTTT; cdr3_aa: CASSQGTGGTNEKLFF
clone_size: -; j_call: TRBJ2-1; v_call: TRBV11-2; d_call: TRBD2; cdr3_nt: TGTGCCAGCAGCTTAGATACTGGACTAGTGCTATTCAGTGAGCAGTTCTTC; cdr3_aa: CASSLDTGLVLFSEQFF
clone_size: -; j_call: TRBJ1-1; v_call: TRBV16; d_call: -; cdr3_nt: TGTGCCAGCAGCCCTTTGGGCCCTGAAGCTTTCTTT; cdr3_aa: CASSPLGPEAFF
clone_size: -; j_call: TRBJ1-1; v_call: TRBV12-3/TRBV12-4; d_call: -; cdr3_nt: TGTGCCAGCAGTTTAATGGGCCACACTGAAGCTTTCTTT; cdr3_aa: CASSLMGHTEAFF
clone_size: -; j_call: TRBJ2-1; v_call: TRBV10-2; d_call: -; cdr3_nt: TGCGCCAGCAGTAGCGTCGCGGAGTCCTCCTACAATGAGCAGTTCTTC; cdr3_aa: CASSSVAESSYNEQFF
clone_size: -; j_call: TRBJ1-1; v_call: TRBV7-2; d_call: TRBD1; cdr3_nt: TGTGCCAGCAGCCTCACAACAGGGGTTAGCACTGAAGCTTTCTTT; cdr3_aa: CASSLTTGVSTEAFF
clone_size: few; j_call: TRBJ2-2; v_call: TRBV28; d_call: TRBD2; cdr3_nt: TGTGCCAGCAGTACCGGGACTAGCGGGAAGAACACCGGGGAGCTGTTTTTT; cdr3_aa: CASSTGTSGKNTGELFF
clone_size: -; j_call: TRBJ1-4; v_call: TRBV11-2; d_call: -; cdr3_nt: TGTGCCAGCAGCTTAATCAGTAATGAAAAACTGTTTTTT; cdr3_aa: CASSLISNEKLFF